The 17 T cell receptor beta chains reported below all come from one sample, sequenced in a study of cytomegalovirus exposure and HLA in healthy donors. A multiplex PCR was run with 60 Vbeta primers and 13 Jbeta primers. This table comes from immunoSEQ multiplex PCR, and its TCRdb copy is limited to in-frame clones, with some not included. The repertoire holds more than 45,000 clones, with 72% as singletons. Sequenced input: PBMCs. All receptors derive from a young man in good health and CMV-seronegative.

The rearrangement joins TRBV7-2 to TRBJ2-3, with D perhaps matching TRBD1 (5 bases). The CDR3 extends over 14 amino acids. Germline CDR1 is SGHTA and CDR2 is FQGNSA. V was clipped by 2 bases and J by 4 bases, with 10 bases between them. For the CDR3, the DNA is TGTGCCAGCAGCTTACAGGGATTTGCAGATACGCAGTATTTT. Amino acid sequence: CASSLQGFADTQYF. Full variable domain (remainder filled in from reference TRBV7-2 and TRBJ2-3): GAGVSQSPSNKVTEKGKDVELRCDPISGHTALYWYRQSLGQGLEFLIYFQGNSAPDKSGLPSDRFSAERTGGSVSTLTIQRTQQEDSAVYLCASSLQGFADTQYFGPGTRLTVL.

The chain joins TRBV5-1 to TRBJ2-1; 15 bases match TRBD2. The V and J ends lost 4 bases and 0 bases, in that order; junction bases with no gene match: 8. CDR1 is SGHRS, CDR2 YFSETQ, per germline. The length of the CDR3 is 19 residues. DNA for the CDR3: TGCGCCAGCAGCCCTGGGACTAGCGGGAGGAAAAGCTCCTACAATGAGCAGTTCTTC. Translated: CASSPGTSGRKSSYNEQFF.

This clone appeared once. J is TRBJ1-2 and V is TRBV19; TRBD1 aligns across 10 bases. The trim removed 7 bases at V and 3 bases at J, leaving 5 bases unmatched. The V gene's germline CDR1 is LNHDA and CDR2 SQIVND (reference sequence). CDR3 length equals 14 residues. The CDR3 DNA sequence: TGTGCCAGTAAAGACAGGGGGCTGTACTATGGCTACACCTTC. It specifies CASKDRGLYYGYTF.

The chain couples TRBV7-9 to TRBJ2-5; 12 bases map to TRBD1. Germline V gives CDR1 SEHNR, CDR2 FQNEAQ (reference sequence). There are 15 residues in the CDR3. With V trimmed by 4 bases and J by 5 bases, 5 bases remained unmatched. Here the CDR3 reads CASSWGQGARETQYF. The CDR3 coding sequence is TGTGCCAGCAGCTGGGGACAGGGGGCGCGTGAGACCCAGTACTTC.

The gene calls are TRBV4-1 and TRBJ1-1; D gene uncertain. V was clipped by 0 bases and J by 5 bases, with 10 bases between them. Germline V gives CDR1 MGHRA, CDR2 YSYEKL. CDR3 length: 14 amino acids. The DNA for the CDR3 is TGCGCCAGCAGCCAAGAGCTTCGGAGTACTGAAGCTTTCTTT. This sequence encodes CASSQELRSTEAFF.

This clone was counted only a few times. This chain joins TRBV2 and TRBJ1-5; D is unresolved. Trimming pared 7 bases from V and 2 bases from J, leaving 12 bases between. Germline CDR1 is SNHLY and CDR2 is FYNNEI. The CDR3 loop spans 14 amino acids. As DNA, the CDR3 is TGTGCCAGCACCCTGGCCTCTGGCAATCAGCCCCAGCATTTT. Protein product: CASTLASGNQPQHF.

The chain employs TRBV10-3 and TRBJ2-7; 9 nucleotides align to TRBD1. Trimming removed 3 bases from V and 3 bases from J; junction bases left unmatched: 3. The CDR3 is 14 amino acids. Looked up from germline, CDR1 is ENHRY and CDR2 is SYGVKD. In DNA form, the CDR3 reads TGTGCCATCAGTGACTCGACAGGGGGCTACGAGCAGTACTTC. Translating gives CAISDSTGGYEQYF.

The chain uses TRBV13 and TRBJ2-1; TRBD1 aligns across 8 bases. V dropped 2 bases and J dropped 5; count of bases not matched to a gene: 5. Germline values: CDR1 PRHDT, CDR2 FYEKMQ (reference sequence). The CDR3 consists of 15 residues. CDR3 residues: CASSLTTGVHNEQFF. The CDR3 bases are TGTGCCAGCAGCTTAACGACAGGGGTCCACAATGAGCAGTTCTTC.

This clone came up once. The rearrangement uses TRBV6-6 and TRBJ1-5; 11 bases agree with TRBD1. The CDR3 contains 16 residues. The V segment lost 6 bases and the J segment 4 bases; nucleotides outside the gene matches: 8. Germline assignment: CDR1 MNHNY and CDR2 SVGAGI (reference sequence). The CDR3 sequence is CASRATDRGRNQPQHF. The CDR3 nucleotides are TGTGCCAGCAGGGCAACGGACAGGGGGCGAAATCAGCCCCAGCATTTT.

The chain joins TRBV7-9 to TRBJ2-1, with D tentatively TRBD2 (6 bases). CDR3 length: 18 residues. Trimming cost V 2 bases and J 7 bases, with 24 bases left between them. Germline CDR1 is SEHNR and CDR2 is FQNEAQ (reference sequence). The CDR3 bases are TGTGCCAGCAGCTTATATTGGTCTAATCCCACCCGGGAGAATGAGCAGTTCTTC. Translating gives CASSLYWSNPTRENEQFF.

The chain has TRBV28 and TRBJ1-1; the match to TRBD1 covers 7 bases. The CDR3 runs to 14 residues. The germline V gene has CDR1 MDHEN and CDR2 SYDVKM. V shed 2 bases and J 3 bases; nucleotides not matched to a gene: 3. CDR3: CASSLGTDYTEAFF. For the CDR3, the DNA is TGTGCCAGCAGTTTAGGGACAGATTACACTGAAGCTTTCTTT.

V gene TRBV25-1 combines with J gene TRBJ2-7; 9 bases map to TRBD2. The V gene end was trimmed by 3 bases and the J gene end by 3 bases; junction bases not matched to a gene: 3. The CDR3 has 14 residues. Germline V lookup: CDR1 MGHDK, CDR2 SYGVNS. This CDR3 is CASSDSGSIYEQYF. The DNA for the CDR3 is TGTGCCAGCAGTGATAGCGGGAGTATCTACGAGCAGTACTTC.

This clone has a handful of counts. This chain links TRBV5-4 with TRBJ2-2; 8 nucleotides line up with TRBD1. Germline lookup yields CDR1 SGHNT and CDR2 YYREEE (reference sequence). The J segment lost 5 bases and the V segment lost 4 bases, leaving 4 bases of the junction unmatched. The CDR3 extends over 14 amino acids. CDR3 sequence reads: CASSPDRATGELFF. In nucleotides, the CDR3 is TGTGCCAGCAGCCCGGACAGGGCAACCGGGGAGCTGTTTTTT.

The chain couples TRBV4-1 to TRBJ2-1; maybe TRBD2 (6 bases). CDR1 is MGHRA and CDR2 is YSYEKL in the germline V gene. Trimming stripped 4 bases from V and 6 bases from J, with 13 bases between. The CDR3 runs 14 residues. DNA of the CDR3: TGCGCCAGCAGCCGAGGAGGGGTGGGCAATGAGCAGTTCTTC. This gives the protein CASSRGGVGNEQFF.

The chain has TRBV6-6 and TRBJ2-7; TRBD2 matches at 9 bases. The CDR3 is made up of 15 amino acids. Losses at the gene ends were 7 bases for V and 6 bases for J; bases not matched to a gene: 13. CDR1 is MNHNY, CDR2 SVGAGI, per germline (reference sequence). As DNA, the CDR3 is TGTGCCAGCACCCCATCGGTAGCGGGAGTAGTCGAGCAGTACTTC. Protein product: CASTPSVAGVVEQYF.

The chain couples TRBV7-9 to TRBJ2-2; a weak D match, TRBD2 (6 bases). The CDR3 covers 14 residues. Trimming stripped 2 bases from V and 8 bases from J, with 12 bases between. From germline, CDR1 is SEHNR and CDR2 FQNEAQ (reference sequence). This CDR3 reads CASSLKEGLGELFF. The CDR3 DNA is TGTGCCAGCAGCTTAAAGGAGGGTTTGGGGGAGCTGTTTTTT.

The chain recombines TRBV6-5 with TRBJ2-2; TRBD2 might be the D (6 bases). The CDR3 is made up of 15 amino acids. The V gene's germline CDR1 is MNHEY and CDR2 SVGAGI. V was cut by 6 bases and J by 0 bases, with 11 bases left in between. The CDR3 nucleotides read TGTGCCAGCAGGAGGGGAGGATCGAACACCGGGGAGCTGTTTTTT. Translated, it gives CASRRGGSNTGELFF.